This entry lists 17 T cell receptor beta chains sequenced from one sample in a study of shared clonotypes between healthy human individuals (dated by TCRdb to about 2020). CD8 naive samples consisted of CD45RO-negative cells that were positively selected for CCR7, yielding a CD45RA+CCR7+ population without TemRA cells. Libraries were made using the immunoSEQ multiplex PCR assay. In its TCRdb copy, this immuneACCESS table keeps in-frame sequences only and misses some clones. Where compared with another copy, unresolved V genes explain less than half of these, and the others have no known cause. The table for this sample lists about 1,900,000 clones; over 85% of them were counted only once. The ten largest account for 1.2% of the sample. Material for sequencing was naive CD8+ T cells sorted from blood. The sample's cell subset or site label, in plain terms: CD45RA+CCR7+. The receptors come from a young man in good health.

This clone appeared once. The chain uses TRBV6-4 and TRBJ2-3, with TRBD2 matching over 15 bases. Germline V gene lookup returns CDR1 MRHNA and CDR2 SNTAGT. V trimming: 4 bases; J trimming: 0 bases; junction bases outside the gene matches: 5. The CDR3 length is 18 residues. The CDR3 spells CASSAGLAGGMSTDTQYF. Here the CDR3 DNA reads TGTGCCAGCAGTGCGGGACTAGCGGGAGGAATGAGCACAGATACGCAGTATTTT.

The chain combines TRBV5-5 with TRBJ2-1; 8 positions agree with TRBD2. The germline V gene encodes CDR1 SGHKS and CDR2 YYEKEE (reference sequence). The CDR3 loop spans 16 amino acids. Trimming cost V 3 bases and J 6 bases; bases outside gene matches: 11. Here the CDR3 DNA reads TGTGCCAGCAGCTACCTGAAACTAGCGGAGGGCAATGAGCAGTTCTTC. Translation gives CASSYLKLAEGNEQFF.

The chain joins TRBV4-1 to TRBJ2-1; 9 nucleotides line up with TRBD1. Germline V gives CDR1 MGHRA, CDR2 YSYEKL. This CDR3 region has 18 residues. V lost 0 bases and J lost 4; bases outside the gene matches: 10. CDR3 in amino acids: CASSQEGTGQGIYNEQFF. The CDR3 coding sequence is TGCGCCAGCAGCCAAGAGGGCACCGGACAGGGGATTTACAATGAGCAGTTCTTC.

The table lists this clone with a few counts. The chain employs TRBV29-1 and TRBJ1-2; D not resolved. The CDR3 runs to 13 residues. V was cut by 7 bases and J by 3 bases, with 15 bases left in between. From germline, CDR1 is SQVTM and CDR2 ANQGSEA. The CDR3 sequence is CSATSIRDYGYTF. CDR3 nucleotides: TGCAGCGCAACCTCCATCCGGGACTATGGCTACACCTTC. Supplemented by reference TRBV29-1 and TRBJ1-2, the full variable domain reads SAVISQKPSRDICQRGTSLTIQCQVDSQVTMMFWYRQQPGQSLTLIATANQGSEATYESGFVIDKFPISRPNLTFSTLTVSNMSPEDSSIYLCSATSIRDYGYTFGSGTRLTVV.

This sequence joins TRBV11-2 and TRBJ2-5, with TRBD2 matching 12 bases. Germline V lookup: CDR1 SGHAT, CDR2 FQNNGV. The CDR3 runs to 16 residues. V was pared by 2 bases and J by 5 bases, with 6 bases of the junction left unmatched. Here the CDR3 DNA reads TGTGCCAGCAGCTTAATGCTAGCGGGAGGGCAGGAGACCCAGTACTTC. Its translation: CASSLMLAGGQETQYF.

As for this clone: The junction differs from germline at one of its ends, possibly a read error. This chain links TRBV10-1 with TRBJ2-7, with D uncertain. CDR3 length: 15 amino acids. CDR1 WNHNN and CDR2 SYGVQD come from the germline V gene (reference sequence). CDR3 sequence: CASSEGPALSFEQYF. CDR3 sequence (DNA): TGCGCCAGCAGTGAGGGGCCGGCGCTCTCCTTCGAGCAGTACTTC.

Only one count was recorded for this clone. The chain has TRBV15 and TRBJ1-5; D remains ambiguous. The ends were cut back, 0 bases at V and 9 bases at J, with 15 bases in the middle. Germline lookup yields CDR1 LNHNV and CDR2 YYDKDF (reference sequence). This CDR3 contains 15 residues. The CDR3 region has the DNA TGTGCCACCAGCAGAGATCAGTCCGATCCCCGGCCCCAGCATTTT. Protein: CATSRDQSDPRPQHF. Combining the CDR3 with reference TRBV15 and TRBJ1-5 gives the whole variable domain DAMVIQNPRYQVTQFGKPVTLSCSQTLNHNVMYWYQQKSSQAPKLLFHYYDKDFNNEADTPDNFQSRRPNTSFCFLDIRSPGLGDTAMYLCATSRDQSDPRPQHFGDGTRLSIL.

The rearrangement joins TRBV30 to TRBJ1-1, with 7 nucleotides matching TRBD1. This CDR3 has 12 amino acids. After removal of 4 bases from V and 5 bases from J, the junction contained 4 bases not matched to a gene. Germline assignment: CDR1 GTSNPN and CDR2 SVGIG (reference sequence). The CDR3 loop reads CAWTSGGTEAFF. The CDR3 DNA reads as TGTGCCTGGACCTCAGGGGGGACTGAAGCTTTCTTT.

This clone occurred once. The chain uses TRBV9 and TRBJ1-1; D ambiguous. The germline V gene encodes CDR1 SGDLS and CDR2 YYNGEE. The CDR3 is 13 residues long. V shed 0 bases and J shed 3 bases, with 6 bases lying between them. This chain's CDR3 is CASSVATHTEAFF. CDR3 coding DNA: TGTGCCAGCAGCGTAGCTACGCACACTGAAGCTTTCTTT.

This clone is a singleton in its sample. The chain combines TRBV19 with TRBJ2-1, with D unclear. The CDR3 extends over 16 amino acids. CDR1 and CDR2 from the germline V gene are LNHDA and SQIVND (reference sequence). V dropped 3 bases and J dropped 3 bases, with 15 bases sitting between them. CDR3 sequence (DNA): TGTGCCAGTAGTATTAGGGCACCCCAATTCTACAATGAGCAGTTCTTC. Its translation is CASSIRAPQFYNEQFF.

The V call is TRBV11-2, the J call TRBJ2-1; D is uncertain. CDR1 SGHAT and CDR2 FQNNGV come from the germline V gene. This CDR3 spans 15 amino acids. Trimming left V 2 bases short and J 0 bases short, with 8 bases between. Written as DNA, the CDR3 is TGTGCCAGCAGCTTATCCGCCAGCTCCTACAATGAGCAGTTCTTC. Its translation: CASSLSASSYNEQFF. The whole variable domain, remainder taken from reference TRBV11-2 and TRBJ2-1, is EAGVAQSPRYKIIEKRQSVAFWCNPISGHATLYWYQQILGQGPKLLIQFQNNGVVDDSQLPKDRFSAERLKGVDSTLKIQPAKLEDSAVYLCASSLSASSYNEQFFGPGTRLTVL.

This rearrangement joins TRBV28 to TRBJ2-7; TRBD1 matches at 7 bases. Trimming took 5 bases from V and 3 from J; bases not matched to a gene: 7. The CDR3 is made up of 14 amino acids. Germline V gene lookup returns CDR1 MDHEN and CDR2 SYDVKM. The CDR3 loop is CASSPTTGHYEQYF. The CDR3 DNA is TGTGCCAGCAGTCCCACGACAGGGCACTACGAGCAGTACTTC.

The chain links TRBV7-9 to TRBJ1-4; TRBD1 aligns across 7 bases. The trim removed 4 bases at V and 4 bases at J, leaving 15 bases unmatched. The CDR3 contains 18 residues. Germline CDR1 reads SEHNR; CDR2 reads FQNEAQ (reference sequence). The CDR3 is CASSYSPFGTELNEKLFF. The DNA of the CDR3 is TGTGCCAGCAGCTACTCCCCGTTTGGGACAGAACTTAATGAAAAACTGTTTTTT.

The chain is built from TRBV27 and TRBJ2-3; 15 bases line up with TRBD2. Germline CDR1 MNHEY, CDR2 SMNVEV (reference sequence). The CDR3 length is 13 residues. The CDR3: CATGLAGGDTQYF. For the CDR3, the DNA is TGTGCAACGGGACTAGCGGGAGGAGATACGCAGTATTTT.

The V and J genes are TRBV16 and TRBJ2-7; tentatively, D is TRBD1 (6 bases). CDR1 and CDR2 (germline): KGHSY, FQNENV. This CDR3 contains 11 residues. Trimming cost V 5 bases and J 7 bases, with 9 bases left between them. The DNA for the CDR3 is TGTGCCAGCAGCTTAAGGGGGGAGCAGTACTTC. Residues: CASSLRGEQYF.

The chain carries TRBV6-5 and TRBJ2-2; D is possibly TRBD2 (6 bases). With 0 bases removed from V and 4 bases from J, the gap between germline ends came to 9 bases. The CDR3 extends over 15 amino acids. Germline CDR1 reads MNHEY; CDR2 reads SVGAGI. CDR3: CASSYSHGSTGELFF. The CDR3 DNA sequence: TGTGCCAGCAGTTACTCGCACGGGAGCACCGGGGAGCTGTTTTTT.

V is TRBV19 and J is TRBJ1-5, with D tentatively TRBD1 (6 bases). CDR1 is LNHDA and CDR2 is SQIVND in the germline V gene (reference sequence). The CDR3 length is 15 residues. Trimming took off 8 bases at V and 3 bases at J, with 17 bases between the two ends. The CDR3, as DNA: TGTGCCAGTGCCCGGGGGGCGCTTGACAATCAGCCCCAGCATTTT. As protein: CASARGALDNQPQHF.